This T cell receptor (beta chain) was recovered during a study of control samples from healthy donors and cancer patients (dated by TCRdb to 2020 to 2021). Turning to this clone: What antigen it recognizes has not been identified. Base quality data are lacking; no much larger clone is found one base away.

The CDR3 goes from the cysteine to the phenylalanine over 13 residues. Just CDR3 DNA is preserved here, 39 bases in frame from base 1. Sequences SGHVS (CDR1) and FQNEAQ (CDR2) are obtained from the germline V gene. V is reduced by 6 bases and J by 3 bases, leaving a spacing of 12 bases between them. Receptors were amplified or captured by the immunoSEQ multiplex PCR assay. Held by TCRdb, this immuneACCESS table contains in-frame sequences only and omits some clones. Under half of the omission traces to an unresolved V gene where checked; the cause of the rest is unknown. The sample table lists roughly 99,000 clones, more than 75% of them with a count of one. Together, the top ten hold roughly 2% of the sample.

Sequencing was carried out using blood. The rearranged segments are TRBV7-8 and TRBJ2-7, with the D gene not clear enough to name. The source is a man in his 60s in good health. CDR3 protein: CASSAGPNYEQYF. The base sequence is TGTGCCAGCAGTGCCGGGCCCAACTACGAGCAGTACTTC.